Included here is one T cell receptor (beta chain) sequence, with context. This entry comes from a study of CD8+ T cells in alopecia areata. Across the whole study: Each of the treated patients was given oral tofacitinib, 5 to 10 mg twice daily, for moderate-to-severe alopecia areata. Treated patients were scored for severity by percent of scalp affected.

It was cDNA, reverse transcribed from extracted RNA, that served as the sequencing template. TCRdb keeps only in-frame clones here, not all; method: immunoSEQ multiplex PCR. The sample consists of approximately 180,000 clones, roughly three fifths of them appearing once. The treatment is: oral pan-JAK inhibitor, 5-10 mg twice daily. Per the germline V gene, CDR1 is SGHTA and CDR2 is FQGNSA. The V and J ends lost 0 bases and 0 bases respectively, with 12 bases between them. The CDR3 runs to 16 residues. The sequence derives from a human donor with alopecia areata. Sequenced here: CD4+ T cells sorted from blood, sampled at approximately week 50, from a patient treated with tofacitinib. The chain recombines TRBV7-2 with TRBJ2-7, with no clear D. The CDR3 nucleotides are TGTGCCAGCAGCTTAGCTCCTTCTATCTCCTCCTACGAGCAGTACTTC. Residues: CASSLAPSISSYEQYF. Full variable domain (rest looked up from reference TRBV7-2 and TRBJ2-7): GAGVSQSPSNKVTEKGKDVELRCDPISGHTALYWYRQSLGQGLEFLIYFQGNSAPDKSGLPSDRFSAERTGGSVSTLTIQRTQQEDSAVYLCASSLAPSISSYEQYFGPGTRLTVT.